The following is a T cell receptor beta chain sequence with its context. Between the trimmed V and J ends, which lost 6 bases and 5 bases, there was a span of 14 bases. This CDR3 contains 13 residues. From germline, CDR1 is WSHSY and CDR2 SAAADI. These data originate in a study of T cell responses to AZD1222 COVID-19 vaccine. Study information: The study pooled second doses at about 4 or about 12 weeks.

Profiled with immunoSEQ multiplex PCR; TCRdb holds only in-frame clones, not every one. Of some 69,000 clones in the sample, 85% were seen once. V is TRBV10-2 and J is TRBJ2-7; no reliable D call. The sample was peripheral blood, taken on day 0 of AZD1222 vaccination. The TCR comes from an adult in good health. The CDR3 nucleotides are TGCGCCAGCAGGCCCGACCGAAGCGACGAGCAGTACTTC. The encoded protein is CASRPDRSDEQYF.